These 20 T cell receptor beta chains share one sample of origin, sequenced in a study of response to subunit inactivated influenza vaccine. TCRdb analysed the RT-PCR reads with MiXCR anew, one entry per CDR3 protein. This table holds just under 550,000 distinct CDR3 sequences, around 25% found once. This sample was also put to use in a study of T cells expressing NK-cell markers. That source adds: The TCR beta cDNA came from 5'RACE template switching with UMIs.

The sequenced sample was CD4+ T cells sorted from PBMCs, obtained less than 13 days after vaccination. These receptors were taken from a man in his fifties who received an inactivated influenza vaccine.

This rearrangement joins TRBV5-6 to TRBJ1-3; D is undetermined. The CDR3 contains 16 residues. Deletions cut 5 bases from V and 0 bases from J, with 15 bases between. Germline V lookup: CDR1 SGHDT, CDR2 YYEEEE. The CDR3 loop reads CASSAERLSSGNTIYF. CDR3 nucleotides: TGTGCCAGCAGTGCAGAGCGGCTCAGCTCTGGAAACACCATATATTTT.

This clonotype has at least ten counts. The chain joins TRBV4-1 to TRBJ2-1; D gene unclear. V lost 1 base, J lost 9 bases, and 16 bases lay in between. Per the germline V gene, CDR1 is MGHRA and CDR2 is YSYEKL. CDR3 length: 15 amino acids. CDR3 DNA: TGCGCCAGCAGCCAAGGAGCCCCTCCGATTCTTGAGCAGTTCTTC. It codes for CASSQGAPPILEQFF.

DNA of the CDR3: TGCGCCAGCAGCTTCGCAGGGAAATCGGGCGAGCAGTACTTC. Its protein is CASSFAGKSGEQYF. The V and J genes are TRBV5-1 and TRBJ2-7; D possibly corresponds to TRBD1 (5 bases). Trimming removed 2 bases from V and 6 bases from J, with 15 bases in between. Per germline, CDR1 SGHRS and CDR2 YFSETQ. This CDR3 spans 14 amino acids.

The V call is TRBV7-2, the J call TRBJ2-5; D is perhaps TRBD1 or TRBD2 (5 bases each). V lost 1 base and J lost 6, with 12 bases in between. This CDR3 is 14 amino acids long. Germline values: CDR1 SGHTA, CDR2 FQGNSA. As DNA, the CDR3 is TGTGCCAGCAGCTTAGTGGGACCTGTAAAGACCCAGTACTTC. It encodes CASSLVGPVKTQYF.

This clonotype was recorded a few times. The chain employs TRBV24-1 and TRBJ2-2; no definite D call. The CDR3 is made up of 12 amino acids. V was shortened by 12 bases and J by 5 bases, with 12 bases between the two germline ends. Germline CDR1 KGHDR, CDR2 SFDVKD. The CDR3 protein is CASRGSTGELFF. The CDR3 DNA reads TGTGCCTCCCGCGGCAGTACCGGGGAGCTGTTTTTT.

The rearrangement joins TRBV5-6 to TRBJ1-2; D might be TRBD1 (5 bases). This CDR3 spans 13 amino acids. Germline-derived CDR1 and CDR2 are SGHDT and YYEEEE. Trimming stripped 4 bases from V and 2 bases from J, with 9 bases between. In DNA form, the CDR3 reads TGTGCCAGCAGCAGGGGATCGAACTATGGCTACACCTTC. Amino acid sequence: CASSRGSNYGYTF.

This clonotype was recorded a few times. The chain couples TRBV13 to TRBJ2-1; tentative D call: TRBD2 (6 bases). V was pared by 3 bases and J by 0 bases, with 15 bases between. The CDR3 is 17 amino acids. CDR1 is PRHDT, CDR2 FYEKMQ, per germline (reference sequence). CDR3 in DNA: TGTGCCAGCAGCTTCGTTAAGGGACTTCTCTCCTACAATGAGCAGTTCTTC. Amino acids: CASSFVKGLLSYNEQFF.

This chain connects TRBV29-1 to TRBJ1-1; no reliable D call. The CDR3 contains 11 residues. The V end was cut by 8 bases, the J end by 3 bases, with 10 bases between. Germline V gives CDR1 SQVTM, CDR2 ANQGSEA. CDR3 in amino acids: CSFSLYTEAFF. The CDR3 DNA reads as TGCAGCTTTAGTCTATACACTGAAGCTTTCTTT.

This chain joins TRBV20-1 and TRBJ2-7, with 7 nucleotides matching TRBD2. CDR1 and CDR2 from the germline V gene are DFQATT and SNEGSKA (reference sequence). Trimming took 6 bases from V and 6 from J; bases not matched to a gene: 8. The CDR3 runs 12 residues. CDR3 sequence: CSAGTTLLEQYF. As DNA, the CDR3 is TGCAGTGCCGGGACTACCCTTCTCGAGCAGTACTTC.

This clonotype was observed a handful of times. The genes are TRBV7-2 and TRBJ1-5; D unresolved. Trimming left V 1 base short and J 6 bases short, with 7 bases between. CDR3 size: 13 residues. Germline CDR1 is SGHTA and CDR2 is FQGNSA. The DNA of the CDR3 is TGTGCCAGCAGCTTAGGGGCAACTCAGCCCCAGCATTTT. As protein: CASSLGATQPQHF.

This clonotype was counted between two and nine times. The gene calls are TRBV4-3 and TRBJ2-3; the D gene is possibly TRBD1 (6 bases). The CDR3 has 14 amino acids. Between the trimmed V and J ends, which lost 5 bases and 1 base, there was a span of 10 bases. The germline gives CDR1 LGHNA, CDR2 YSLEER. CDR3 DNA: TGCGCCAGCAGCGAGGGACACCGCACAGATACGCAGTATTTT. Encoded protein: CASSEGHRTDTQYF.

This clonotype appeared a few times. The gene calls are TRBV7-8 and TRBJ2-2; 9 bases match TRBD2. The CDR3 is 16 amino acids. V shed 2 bases, J shed 3 bases, and the junction held 4 bases outside the gene matches. Germline V gene lookup returns CDR1 SGHVS and CDR2 FQNEAQ. CDR3 bases: TGTGCCAGCAGCTTAAATAGCGGGGGCTACACCGGGGAGCTGTTTTTT. Amino acids: CASSLNSGGYTGELFF.

This clonotype showed up just a few times. The V gene is TRBV4-2, the J gene TRBJ2-6; unclear D gene. The germline V gene has CDR1 LGHNA and CDR2 YNFKEQ. The CDR3 sequence is 16 residues long. V was cut by 0 bases and J by 4 bases, with 10 bases left in between. The CDR3 DNA follows: TGTGCCAGCAGCCAAGATCAATGGGTGGGGGCCAACGTCCTGACTTTC. As protein: CASSQDQWVGANVLTF.

The chain joins TRBV28 to TRBJ2-1, with D tentatively TRBD2 (7 bases). The CDR3 loop spans 12 amino acids. Germline lookup yields CDR1 MDHEN and CDR2 SYDVKM. The V end lost 11 bases, the J end lost 9 bases, and 17 bases lay between the germline ends. CDR3 protein: CAGGGGHVEQFF. The CDR3 DNA sequence: TGTGCCGGAGGGGGGGGGCATGTTGAGCAGTTCTTC.

The V gene is TRBV14, the J gene TRBJ2-3, with 7 positions matching TRBD2. CDR3 length equals 15 residues. Unmatched junction bases numbered 6, after V lost 5 bases and J lost 1 base. The germline V gene has CDR1 SGHDN and CDR2 FVKESK. Written as DNA, the CDR3 is TGTGCCAGCAGCGCTCGCGGGGGACGCACAGATACGCAGTATTTT. Translating gives CASSARGGRTDTQYF.

This clonotype was seen a few times. This chain joins TRBV28 and TRBJ1-4; the D gene is possibly TRBD1 (5 bases). The CDR3 covers 14 residues. Looked up from germline, CDR1 is MDHEN and CDR2 is SYDVKM. Trimming took off 6 bases at V and 8 bases at J, with 16 bases between the two ends. The DNA for the CDR3 is TGTGCCAGCAGCAAATCCAGGGCTGGCGAAAAACTGTTTTTT. As protein: CASSKSRAGEKLFF.

This clonotype was detected a few times. The CDR3 DNA reads TGTGCCAGCTCACCAGATACAGGAAACACCATATATTTT. Translating gives CASSPDTGNTIYF. V and J are TRBV18 and TRBJ1-3, with no clear D. CDR3 length equals 13 residues. From germline, CDR1 is KGHSH and CDR2 LQKENI. V lost 2 bases to trimming and J lost 4 bases, with 6 bases between them.

The CDR3 region has the DNA TGTGCCAGCAGTTTAGGGTTGTATTCACCCCTCCACTTT. Amino acid sequence: CASSLGLYSPLHF. The rearrangement uses TRBV6-5 and TRBJ1-6, with D hard to call. From germline, CDR1 is MNHEY and CDR2 SVGAGI. The CDR3 is 13 residues long. V was clipped by 4 bases and J by 8 bases, with 9 bases between them.

CDR3 amino acids: CASSQESFADTQYF. The CDR3 DNA sequence: TGCGCCAGCAGCCAAGAAAGCTTTGCAGATACGCAGTATTTT. The chain is built from TRBV4-3 and TRBJ2-3, with unresolved D. V was clipped by 0 bases and J by 4 bases, with 8 bases between them. This CDR3 has 14 residues. CDR1 LGHNA and CDR2 YSLEER come from the germline V gene.

The V and J genes are TRBV20-1 and TRBJ1-1, with a possible D match to TRBD1 (5 bases). The CDR3 runs 14 residues. The V end lost 3 bases, the J end lost 1 base, and 12 bases lay between the germline ends. Looked up from germline, CDR1 is DFQATT and CDR2 is SNEGSKA (reference sequence). The CDR3 sequence is CSASLFRENTEAFF. As DNA, the CDR3 is TGCAGTGCTAGTCTTTTCAGGGAGAACACTGAAGCTTTCTTT.